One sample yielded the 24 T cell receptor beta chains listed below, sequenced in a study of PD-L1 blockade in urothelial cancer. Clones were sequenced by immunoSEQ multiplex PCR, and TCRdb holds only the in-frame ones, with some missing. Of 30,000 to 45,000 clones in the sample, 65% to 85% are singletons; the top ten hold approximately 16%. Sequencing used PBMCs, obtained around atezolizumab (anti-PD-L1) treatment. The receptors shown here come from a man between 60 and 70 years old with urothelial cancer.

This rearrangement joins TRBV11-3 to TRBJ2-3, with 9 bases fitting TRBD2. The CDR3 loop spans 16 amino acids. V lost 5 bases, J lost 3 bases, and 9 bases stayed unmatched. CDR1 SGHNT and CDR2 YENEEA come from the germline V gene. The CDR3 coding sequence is TGTGCCAGCAGCCCGAGGTTAGCGGGAGAAACAGATACGCAGTATTTT. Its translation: CASSPRLAGETDTQYF. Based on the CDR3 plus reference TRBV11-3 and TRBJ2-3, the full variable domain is EAGVVQSPRYKIIEKKQPVAFWCNPISGHNTLYWYLQNLGQGPELLIRYENEEAVDDSQLPKDRFSAERLKGVDSTLKIQPAELGDSAVYLCASSPRLAGETDTQYFGPGTRLTVL.

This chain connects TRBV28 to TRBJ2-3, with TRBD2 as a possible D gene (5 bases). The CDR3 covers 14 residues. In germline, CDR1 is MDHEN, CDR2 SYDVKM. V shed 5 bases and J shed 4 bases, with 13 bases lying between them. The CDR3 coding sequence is TGTGCCAGCAGTCCCCGGGGAGAGGCAGATACGCAGTATTTT. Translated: CASSPRGEADTQYF.

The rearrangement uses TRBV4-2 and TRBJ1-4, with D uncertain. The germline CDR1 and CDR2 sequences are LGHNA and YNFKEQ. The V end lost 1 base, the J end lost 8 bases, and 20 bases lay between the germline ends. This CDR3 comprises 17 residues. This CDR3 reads CASSQVVLGSENEKLFF. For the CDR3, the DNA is TGTGCCAGCAGCCAAGTAGTACTGGGGAGCGAAAACGAAAAACTGTTTTTT.

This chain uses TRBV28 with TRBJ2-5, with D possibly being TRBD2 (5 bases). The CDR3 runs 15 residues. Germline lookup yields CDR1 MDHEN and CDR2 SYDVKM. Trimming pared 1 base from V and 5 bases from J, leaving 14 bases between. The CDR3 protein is CASSLFGVREETQYF. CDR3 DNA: TGTGCCAGCAGTTTATTCGGGGTTAGGGAGGAGACCCAGTACTTC.

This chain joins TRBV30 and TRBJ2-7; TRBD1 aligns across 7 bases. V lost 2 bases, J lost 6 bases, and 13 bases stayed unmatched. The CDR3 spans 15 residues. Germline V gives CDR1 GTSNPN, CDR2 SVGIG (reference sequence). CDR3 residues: CAWSLPPAGGSEQYF. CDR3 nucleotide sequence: TGTGCCTGGAGTCTCCCCCCCGCAGGGGGAAGCGAGCAGTACTTC.

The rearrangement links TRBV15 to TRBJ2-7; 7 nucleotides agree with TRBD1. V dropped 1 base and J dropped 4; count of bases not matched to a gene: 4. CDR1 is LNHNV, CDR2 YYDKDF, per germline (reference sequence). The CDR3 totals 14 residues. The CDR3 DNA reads TGTGCCACCAGCAGAGCCAGGGGGATTTACGAGCAGTACTTC. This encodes CATSRARGIYEQYF.

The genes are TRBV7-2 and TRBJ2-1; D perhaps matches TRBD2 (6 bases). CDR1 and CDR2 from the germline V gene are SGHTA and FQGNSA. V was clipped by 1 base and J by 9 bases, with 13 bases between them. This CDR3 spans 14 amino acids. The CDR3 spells CASSLEEGRGEQFF. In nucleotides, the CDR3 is TGTGCCAGCAGCTTAGAGGAGGGTCGGGGTGAGCAGTTCTTC.

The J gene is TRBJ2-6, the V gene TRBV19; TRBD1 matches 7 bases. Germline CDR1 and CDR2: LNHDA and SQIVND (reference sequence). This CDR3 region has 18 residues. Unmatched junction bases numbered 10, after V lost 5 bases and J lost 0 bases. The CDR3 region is CASSGTGTERSGANVLTF. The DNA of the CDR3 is TGTGCCAGTAGTGGGACCGGGACAGAGCGCTCTGGGGCCAACGTCCTGACTTTC.

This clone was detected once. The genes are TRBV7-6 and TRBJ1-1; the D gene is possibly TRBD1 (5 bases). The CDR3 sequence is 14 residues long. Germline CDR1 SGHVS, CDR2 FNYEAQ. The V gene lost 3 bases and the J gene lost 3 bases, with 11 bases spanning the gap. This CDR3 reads CASSLQAGDTEAFF. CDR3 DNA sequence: TGTGCCAGCAGCTTGCAAGCGGGGGACACTGAAGCTTTCTTT.

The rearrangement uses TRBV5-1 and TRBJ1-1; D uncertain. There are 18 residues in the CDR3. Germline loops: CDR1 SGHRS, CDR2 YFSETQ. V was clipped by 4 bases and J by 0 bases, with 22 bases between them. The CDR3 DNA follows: TGCGCCAGCAGCCCAATGGGAGGGTTTCATCCGATGAACACTGAAGCTTTCTTT. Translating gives CASSPMGGFHPMNTEAFF. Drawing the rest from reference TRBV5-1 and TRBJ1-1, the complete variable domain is KAGVTQTPRYLIKTRGQQVTLSCSPISGHRSVSWYQQTPGQGLQFLFEYFSETQRNKGNFPGRFSGRQFSNSRSEMNVSTLELGDSALYLCASSPMGGFHPMNTEAFFGQGTRLTVV.

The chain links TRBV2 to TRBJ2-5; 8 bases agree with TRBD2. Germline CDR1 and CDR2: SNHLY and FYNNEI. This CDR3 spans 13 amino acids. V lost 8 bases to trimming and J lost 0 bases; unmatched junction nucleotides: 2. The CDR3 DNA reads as TGTGCCAGCTCGGGAGGGGACCAAGAGACCCAGTACTTC. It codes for CASSGGDQETQYF.

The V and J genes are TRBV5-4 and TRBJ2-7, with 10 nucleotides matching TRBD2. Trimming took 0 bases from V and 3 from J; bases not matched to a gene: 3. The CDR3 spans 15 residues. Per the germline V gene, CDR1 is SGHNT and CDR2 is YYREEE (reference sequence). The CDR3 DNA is TGTGCCAGCAGCTTGGGGACTAGCGGAATCTACGAGCAGTACTTC. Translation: CASSLGTSGIYEQYF.

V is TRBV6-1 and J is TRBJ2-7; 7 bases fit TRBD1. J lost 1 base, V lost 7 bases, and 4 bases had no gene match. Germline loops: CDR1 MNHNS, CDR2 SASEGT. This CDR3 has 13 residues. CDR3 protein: CASMRGQSYEQYF. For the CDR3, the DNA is TGTGCCAGCATGAGGGGGCAATCCTACGAGCAGTACTTC.

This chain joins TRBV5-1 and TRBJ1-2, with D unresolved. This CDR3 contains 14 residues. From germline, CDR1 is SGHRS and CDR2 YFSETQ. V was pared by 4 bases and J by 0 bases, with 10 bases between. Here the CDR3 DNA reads TGCGCCAGCAGCCCCGAGGATGCTAACTATGGCTACACCTTC. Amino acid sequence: CASSPEDANYGYTF.

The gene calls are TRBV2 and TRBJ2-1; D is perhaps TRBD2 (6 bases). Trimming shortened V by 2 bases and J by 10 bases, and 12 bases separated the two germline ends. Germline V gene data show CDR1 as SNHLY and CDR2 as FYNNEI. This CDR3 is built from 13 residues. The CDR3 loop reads CASSESGVGEQFF. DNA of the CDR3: TGTGCCAGCAGTGAATCGGGGGTGGGCGAGCAGTTCTTC.

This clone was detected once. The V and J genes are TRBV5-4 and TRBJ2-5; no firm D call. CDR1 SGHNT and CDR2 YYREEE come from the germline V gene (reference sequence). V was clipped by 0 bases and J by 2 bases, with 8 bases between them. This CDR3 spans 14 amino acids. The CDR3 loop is CASSLDPLQETQYF. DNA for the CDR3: TGTGCCAGCAGCTTGGATCCGCTACAAGAGACCCAGTACTTC.

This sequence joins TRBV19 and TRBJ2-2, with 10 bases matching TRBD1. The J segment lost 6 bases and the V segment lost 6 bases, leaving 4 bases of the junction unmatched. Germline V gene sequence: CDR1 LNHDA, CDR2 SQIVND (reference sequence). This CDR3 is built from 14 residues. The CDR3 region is CASSDRGQAGELFF. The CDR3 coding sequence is TGTGCCAGTAGCGACAGGGGGCAAGCCGGGGAGCTGTTTTTT.

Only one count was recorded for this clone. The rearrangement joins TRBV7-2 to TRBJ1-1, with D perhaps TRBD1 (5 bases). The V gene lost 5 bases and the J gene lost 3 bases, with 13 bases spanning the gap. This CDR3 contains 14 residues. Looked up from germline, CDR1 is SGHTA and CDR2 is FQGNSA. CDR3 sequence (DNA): TGTGCCAGCAGCCACAGGACGGCTTACACTGAAGCTTTCTTT. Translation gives CASSHRTAYTEAFF.

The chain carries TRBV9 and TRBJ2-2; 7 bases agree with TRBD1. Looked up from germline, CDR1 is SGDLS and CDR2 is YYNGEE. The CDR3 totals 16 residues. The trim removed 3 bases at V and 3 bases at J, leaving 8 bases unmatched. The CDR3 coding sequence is TGTGCCAGCAGCGCAGGAGACAGGGTAGACACCGGGGAGCTGTTTTTT. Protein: CASSAGDRVDTGELFF.

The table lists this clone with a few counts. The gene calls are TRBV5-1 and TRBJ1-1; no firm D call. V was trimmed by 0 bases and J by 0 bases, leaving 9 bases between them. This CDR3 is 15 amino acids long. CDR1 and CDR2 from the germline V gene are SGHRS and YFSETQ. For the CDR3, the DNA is TGCGCCAGCAGCTTGGGAGGTGGTATGAACACTGAAGCTTTCTTT. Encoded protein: CASSLGGGMNTEAFF.

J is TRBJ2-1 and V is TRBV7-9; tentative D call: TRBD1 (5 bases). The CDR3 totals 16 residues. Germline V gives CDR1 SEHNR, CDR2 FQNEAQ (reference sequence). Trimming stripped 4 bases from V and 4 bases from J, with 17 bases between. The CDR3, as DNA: TGTGCCAGCAGCTCAGGGCAATTGGGATCGTACAATGAGCAGTTCTTC. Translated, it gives CASSSGQLGSYNEQFF.

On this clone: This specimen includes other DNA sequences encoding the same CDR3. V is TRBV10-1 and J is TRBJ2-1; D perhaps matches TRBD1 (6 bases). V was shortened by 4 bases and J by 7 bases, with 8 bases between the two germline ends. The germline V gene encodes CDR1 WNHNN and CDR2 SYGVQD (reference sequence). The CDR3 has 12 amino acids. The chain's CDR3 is CASSGQANEQFF. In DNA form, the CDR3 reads TGCGCCAGCAGTGGACAGGCGAATGAGCAGTTCTTC.

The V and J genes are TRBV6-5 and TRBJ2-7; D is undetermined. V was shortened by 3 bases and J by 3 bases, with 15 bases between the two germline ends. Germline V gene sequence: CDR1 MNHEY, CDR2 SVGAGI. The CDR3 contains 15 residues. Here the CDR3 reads CASSYSSPGRYEQYF. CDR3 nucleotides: TGTGCCAGCAGTTATAGCTCCCCCGGCCGCTACGAGCAGTACTTC.

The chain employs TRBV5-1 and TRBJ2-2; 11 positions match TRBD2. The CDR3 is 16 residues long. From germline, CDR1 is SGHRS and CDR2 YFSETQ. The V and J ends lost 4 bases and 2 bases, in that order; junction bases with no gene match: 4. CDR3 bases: TGCGCCAGCAGCACTCGACTAGCGGGAAACACCGGGGAGCTGTTTTTT. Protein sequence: CASSTRLAGNTGELFF.